The source of this T cell receptor (beta chain) is a study of PD-1 blockade in classical Hodgkin lymphoma. Clones were read by immunoSEQ multiplex PCR, and TCRdb kept only the in-frame ones, dropping some. Of more than 14,000 clones detected, roughly 68% appear once; the ten largest clones hold approximately 11%. Each of the patients experienced relapse following autologous stem cell transplantation, and their brentuximab vedotin exposure differed. The CDR3 spans 17 residues. This clone was seen once. The rearrangement links TRBV1 to TRBJ2-6. TRBV1 is shown as a pseudogene. Sequencing used peripheral blood mononuclear cells (PBMCs), obtained at baseline. The origin of this receptor is a human donor with classical Hodgkin lymphoma. Here the CDR3 reads CTSSILRSQSRANVLTF. DNA of the CDR3: TGCACCAGCAGTATATTGCGTTCACAAAGTCGGGCCAACGTCCTGACTTTC.